This record covers a single TCR beta chain. Germline values: CDR1 MNHNY, CDR2 SVGAGI (reference sequence). The CDR3 has 14 amino acids. Trimming pared 6 bases from V and 4 bases from J, leaving 13 bases between. This entry comes from a study of blood T cell repertoires in COVID-19. In the study overall: Sites in the United States, Italy and Spain provided acute and convalescent COVID-19 samples. The cDNA or gDNA used as material had been derived from T cells, B-cell-depleted T cells, or PBMCs.

TCRdb keeps only in-frame clones here, not all; method: immunoSEQ multiplex PCR. The data contain 95,000 to 110,000 clones, about 80% of them seen just once; the ten biggest clones take up 4.3%. The TCR was taken from a man between 65 and 85 years old with acute or convalescent COVID-19. This rearrangement joins TRBV6-6 to TRBJ1-5; perhaps TRBD1 as D (6 bases). The sequenced sample consisted of peripheral blood. CDR3 residues: CASSQAGVNQPQHF. The DNA for the CDR3 is TGTGCCAGCAGCCAGGCAGGGGTGAATCAGCCCCAGCATTTT.